This T cell receptor beta chain was identified during a study of T-cell reconstitution after alpha-beta-depleted transplantation in children. About this clonotype itself: Its cognate antigen is unknown.

V lost 1 base to trimming and J lost 3 bases, with 7 bases between them. The length of the CDR3 is 14 residues. Germline values: CDR1 SGHVS, CDR2 FQNEAQ. General study results and limits: One year after transplant, T-cell counts and diversity came mostly from newly produced T cells. There were some patients whose high TCRbeta diversity at day 60 came from surviving recipient T cells and thymic progenitors. At around two months after transplant, the alpha-beta T cells were reportedly derived from several hundred expanded clones that came from non-depleted graft cells.

Unique molecular identifiers were incorporated during preparation of the TCRbeta library. Via MiXCR, TCRdb re-called the PCR reads, giving one row per CDR3 protein. The repertoire has fewer than 550,000 distinct CDR3 sequences, roughly an eighth of them found once; the top ten carry about 15%. The material was PBMCs, mostly from graft donor cells, obtained 180 days after TCRalphabeta/CD19-depleted stem cell transplant. The receptor was isolated from a female patient aged 2-10 years who had a stem cell transplant for aplastic anemia, so the T cells may come from the graft donor. V and J are TRBV7-8 and TRBJ2-1, with unresolved D. CDR3 loop: CASSLVADYNEQFF. DNA for the CDR3: TGTGCCAGCAGCTTAGTGGCGGACTACAATGAGCAGTTCTTC.